This TCR beta chain was sequenced during a study of T-cell reconstitution after alpha-beta-depleted transplantation in children. Germline V gives CDR1 LGHDT, CDR2 YNNKEL (reference sequence). Trimming took off 1 base at V and 0 bases at J, with 6 bases between the two ends. The CDR3 runs 15 residues. For TCRbeta, the library was prepared with unique molecular identifiers. One entry per CDR3 protein results from TCRdb running MiXCR on the PCR reads. In the table there are about 300,000 distinct CDR3 sequences, about 9.4% of which are singletons. Study findings and constraints: Expanded graft clones numbering several hundred reportedly gave rise to alpha-beta T cells about two months after transplant.

This clonotype was seen at least ten times. Its specificity is not known. The TCR sequence derives from a boy under two years old with acute myeloid leukemia, due to receive a stem cell transplant. The material was PBMCs, obtained before TCRalphabeta/CD19-depleted stem cell transplant. The chain joins TRBV3-1 to TRBJ1-4; tentatively, D is TRBD1 (5 bases). The CDR3 region has the DNA TGTGCCAGCAGCCAAGTAGGGGCAACTAATGAAAAACTGTTTTTT. It translates to CASSQVGATNEKLFF.